These T cell receptor beta chains were read from a single sample in a study of cytomegalovirus exposure and HLA in healthy donors. TCRdb's table, derived via immunoSEQ multiplex PCR, lists solely in-frame clones and lacks some. This sample has approximately 180,000 clones, with over 75% found just once. Input material: PBMCs. These receptors were obtained from a man aged 40-50 years in good health and CMV-seropositive. Both conserved end residues are part of each CDR3. The D gene is left open where the match is weak. The listing skips clone size in some rows; elsewhere it reads once, few, many or a size class.

>NA|TRBV10-2|TRBJ2-2|TRBD1
TGCGCCAGCAGTGACTCGAGACAGGGGTACACCGGGGAGCTGTTTTTT
CASSDSRQGYTGELFF
>NA|TRBV29-1|TRBJ2-5|NA
TGCAGCGTTGAAGATCGAGGGTTCCAAGAGACCCAGTACTTC
CSVEDRGFQETQYF
>NA|TRBV18|TRBJ2-1|NA
TGTGCCAGCTCACCACCGACTGCGGGCCTCTCAAATGAGCAGTTCTTC
CASSPPTAGLSNEQFF
>NA|TRBV5-1|TRBJ1-5|NA
TGCGCCAGCAGCTTGCAGGGAGGAGGCAATCAGCCCCAGCATTTT
CASSLQGGGNQPQHF
>NA|TRBV6-5|TRBJ1-1|TRBD1
TGTGCCAGCAGGATGACAGGGAGTGGTACTGAAGCTTTCTTT
CASRMTGSGTEAFF
>NA|TRBV28|TRBJ1-5|NA
TGTGCCAGCAGTTCCTGGAGTGGGGGGAATAGCAATCAGCCCCAGCATTTT
CASSSWSGGNSNQPQHF
>NA|TRBV2|TRBJ1-5|TRBD1
TGTGCCAGCAGGCCGGGGACAGGGTGGGATCAGCCCCAGCATTTT
CASRPGTGWDQPQHF
>NA|TRBV28|TRBJ2-1|TRBD2
TGTGCCAGCCTACACCGAGGGGGTAGCGGGAGGTTCGGTGAGCAGTTCTTC
CASLHRGGSGRFGEQFF
>few|TRBV6-5|TRBJ2-1|TRBD1
TGTGCCAGCAGTTACTCGACAGGGGGCTACAATGAGCAGTTCTTC
CASSYSTGGYNEQFF
>NA|TRBV5-6|TRBJ1-1|NA
TGTGCCAGCAGCTTGGAAACGGCTGAAGCTTTCTTT
CASSLETAEAFF
>NA|TRBV2|TRBJ1-4|NA
TGTGCCAGCAGTTACACAGGGTCTAATGAAAAACTGTTTTTT
CASSYTGSNEKLFF
>NA|TRBV10-2|TRBJ2-1|TRBD2
TGCGCCAGCAGTGAGTCGACGGGAACTAGCGGGAGGGTTTACAATGAGCAGTTCTTC
CASSESTGTSGRVYNEQFF
>NA|TRBV28|TRBJ2-7|NA
TGTGCCAGCAGAATCGAGGCGGCGGGACAGTACTTC
CASRIEAAGQYF
>NA|TRBV28|TRBJ2-7|NA
TGTGCCAGCAGTTCAAAAATGAGGGCAGATAGATTCTACGAGCAGTACTTC
CASSSKMRADRFYEQYF
>NA|TRBV5-1|TRBJ2-1|TRBD2
TGCGCCAGCAGCTTGCAGTTAGCGGGAGTGAATGAGCAGTTCTTC
CASSLQLAGVNEQFF
>few|TRBV2|TRBJ1-1|NA
TGTGCCAGCAGTCAGACACTCCTAAACACTGAAGCTTTCTTT
CASSQTLLNTEAFF
>NA|TRBV10-3|TRBJ2-7|TRBD1
TGTGCCATCAGCGATCCGGGACAGGGGGCTTACGAGCAGTACTTC
CAISDPGQGAYEQYF
>NA|TRBV6-5|TRBJ2-5|TRBD2
TGTGCCAGCAGTTATAGGCCTGCGGGAGCAACGGAGACCCAGTACTTC
CASSYRPAGATETQYF
>once|TRBV28|TRBJ1-2|NA
TGTGCCAGCAGTTTATACGCGAGTGGTGGCTACACCTTC
CASSLYASGGYTF
>NA|TRBV9|TRBJ2-7|NA
TGTGCCAGCAGCCCCCAGGACGGGAGCCGGTACGAGCAGTACTTC
CASSPQDGSRYEQYF
>NA|TRBV5-1|TRBJ1-1|NA
TGCGCCAGCAGCCGGGACTGGGGGAACACTGAAGCTTTCTTT
CASSRDWGNTEAFF
>few|TRBV5-8|TRBJ2-1|NA
TGTGCCAGCAGCTTGGAGGAGAATGAGCAGTTCTTC
CASSLEENEQFF
>NA|TRBV5-1|TRBJ2-3|TRBD2
TGCGCCAGCAGCCTCGGGGCAGCGGGGAGGGGCACAGATACGCAGTATTTT
CASSLGAAGRGTDTQYF
>NA|TRBV7-7|TRBJ2-3|TRBD2
TGTGCTAGCAGCTTGGGGAGCGGGGCGACAGATACGCAGTATTTT
CASSLGSGATDTQYF